This T cell receptor (beta chain) was sequenced for a study of T cell responses to AZD1222 COVID-19 vaccine. Overall study findings and caveats: The study found Spike-specific TCR breadth and depth rose after two AZD1222 doses.

For this clone: Its antigen is currently unknown.

Sequencing used immunoSEQ multiplex PCR; TCRdb keeps in-frame clones, though not all of them. The sample carries over 130,000 clones, over 75% recorded once. CDR3 length: 13 amino acids. Germline assignment: CDR1 LNHNV and CDR2 YYDKDF (reference sequence). V lost 0 bases and J 3 bases, leaving 4 bases between the germline ends. The chain uses TRBV15 and TRBJ2-3, with D unclear. The receptor was isolated from an adult who received the AZD1222 COVID-19 vaccine. The specimen comprised peripheral blood, sampled 28 days after the second AZD1222 dose. Here the CDR3 reads CATSRERTDTQYF. The CDR3, as DNA: TGTGCCACCAGCAGAGAGAGGACAGATACGCAGTATTTT.